The 23 T cell receptor beta chains below were found in one sample sequenced in a study of blood T cell repertoires in COVID-19. Sequenced by immunoSEQ multiplex PCR; TCRdb stores in-frame clones only, minus some. Of 140,000 to 150,000 clones in the sample, about 79% were seen once. Material for sequencing was peripheral blood. All receptors derive from a man between 60 and 75 years old with active or convalescent COVID-19.

The J gene is TRBJ1-3, the V gene TRBV6-5; 8 bases fit TRBD1. Trimming removed 7 bases from V and 2 bases from J; junction bases left unmatched: 4. There are 14 residues in the CDR3. Per germline, CDR1 MNHEY and CDR2 SVGAGI. CDR3 in DNA: TGTGCCAGCATTCAGGGGGCTACTGGAAACACCATATATTTT. It translates to CASIQGATGNTIYF.

In this sample, this clone turned up once. The chain employs TRBV5-1 and TRBJ1-2, with TRBD1 matching 8 bases. The germline gives CDR1 SGHRS, CDR2 YFSETQ. The junction had 10 bases not matched to a gene; V was cut back by 4 bases and J by 2 bases. The length of the CDR3 is 16 residues. This chain's CDR3 is CASSLRLGDRNYGYTF. As DNA, the CDR3 is TGCGCCAGCAGCCTCCGATTGGGGGACAGGAACTATGGCTACACCTTC.

The CDR3 DNA follows: TGTGCCAGCAGCGGGAAGACCATAACCTCTGGAAACACCATATATTTT. It specifies CASSGKTITSGNTIYF. The chain joins TRBV2 to TRBJ1-3; D gene uncertain. The germline V gene has CDR1 SNHLY and CDR2 FYNNEI. The CDR3 extends over 16 amino acids. Trimming removed 6 bases from V and 0 bases from J, with 15 bases in between.

The chain recombines TRBV18 with TRBJ2-7; D ambiguous. CDR3 length: 14 amino acids. Germline V gives CDR1 KGHSH, CDR2 LQKENI. V shed 2 bases and J shed 6 bases, with 14 bases lying between them. This chain's CDR3 is CASSPTVLTGEQYF. In nucleotides, the CDR3 is TGTGCCAGCTCACCAACAGTCCTAACCGGCGAGCAGTACTTC.

The chain combines TRBV9 with TRBJ2-5; 8 bases line up with TRBD1. V was clipped by 3 bases and J by 5 bases; unmatched bases: 6. Germline lookup yields CDR1 SGDLS and CDR2 YYNGEE. The CDR3 covers 14 residues. Here the CDR3 DNA reads TGTGCCAGCAGCGCAGGGGGCCTAGAGGAGACCCAGTACTTC. Translating gives CASSAGGLEETQYF.

V is TRBV19 and J is TRBJ2-7; maybe TRBD1 (5 bases). CDR1 is LNHDA and CDR2 is SQIVND in the germline V gene (reference sequence). The CDR3 loop spans 14 amino acids. V dropped 1 base and J dropped 3 bases, with 10 bases sitting between them. CDR3 nucleotide sequence: TGTGCCAGTAGTATAGGGGCAGGGCTCTACGAGCAGTACTTC. Its translation: CASSIGAGLYEQYF. Filled out from reference TRBV19 and TRBJ2-7, the complete variable domain reads DGGITQSPKYLFRKEGQNVTLSCEQNLNHDAMYWYRQDPGQGLRLIYYSQIVNDFQKGDIAEGYSVSREKKESFPLTVTSAQKNPTAFYLCASSIGAGLYEQYFGPGTRLTVT.

The CDR3 sequence is CASGGVGNEQFF. CDR3 coding DNA: TGTGCTAGTGGGGGAGTCGGCAATGAGCAGTTCTTC. The chain employs TRBV12-5 and TRBJ2-1; D is perhaps TRBD2 (5 bases). Germline CDR1 reads LGHNT; CDR2 reads FRNRAP. V shed 6 bases and J shed 6 bases, with 9 bases lying between them. CDR3 size: 12 residues.

V gene TRBV27 combines with J gene TRBJ2-6; tentative D call: TRBD2 (7 bases). The CDR3 runs 16 residues. Per the germline V gene, CDR1 is MNHEY and CDR2 is SMNVEV (reference sequence). V was shortened by 6 bases and J by 2 bases, with 14 bases between the two germline ends. CDR3 nucleotides: TGTGCCAGCAGACCCGCGGGGGCCCCTGGGGCCAACGTCCTGACTTTC. Protein sequence: CASRPAGAPGANVLTF.

The rearrangement uses TRBV27 and TRBJ2-1; weak D call: TRBD2 (5 bases). V lost 5 bases and J lost 9, with 11 bases in between. Germline values: CDR1 MNHEY, CDR2 SMNVEV (reference sequence). This CDR3 contains 12 residues. The CDR3 region is CASSTRLSEQFF. For the CDR3, the DNA is TGTGCCAGCAGTACTAGATTGAGTGAGCAGTTCTTC.

The chain couples TRBV6-4 to TRBJ1-2, with 8 bases identical to TRBD1. V trimming: 4 bases; J trimming: 3 bases; junction bases outside the gene matches: 1. The CDR3 totals 13 residues. CDR1 and CDR2 (germline): MRHNA, SNTAGT. DNA for the CDR3: TGTGCCAGCAGTGCGACAGGGGACTATGGCTACACCTTC. The encoded protein is CASSATGDYGYTF.

The genes are TRBV14 and TRBJ2-1; D ambiguous. V dropped 4 bases and J dropped 5 bases, with 21 bases sitting between them. Looked up from germline, CDR1 is SGHDN and CDR2 is FVKESK. The CDR3 has 17 residues. The CDR3 DNA reads TGTGCCAGCAGCCGACTTCGATATGATTTAAACAACAATGAGCAGTTCTTC. Encoded protein: CASSRLRYDLNNNEQFF.

The chain joins TRBV24-1 to TRBJ1-2; 8 bases are shared with TRBD1. Germline V lookup: CDR1 KGHDR, CDR2 SFDVKD. V lost 2 bases to trimming and J lost 4 bases; unmatched junction nucleotides: 2. This CDR3 has 14 amino acids. In DNA form, the CDR3 reads TGTGCCACCAGTGATTCAGGGGGCGGCTATGGCTACACCTTC. This codes for CATSDSGGGYGYTF.

The chain carries TRBV7-8 and TRBJ1-3; a weak D match, TRBD1 (5 bases). Per germline, CDR1 SGHVS and CDR2 FQNEAQ. The CDR3 runs to 18 residues. V lost 3 bases and J lost 2, with 20 bases in between. CDR3: CASSFRGASDFTGNTIYF. The CDR3 DNA reads as TGTGCCAGCAGCTTTCGCGGGGCTTCGGACTTTACTGGAAACACCATATATTTT.

The chain is built from TRBV28 and TRBJ2-3; 12 bases are shared with TRBD2. Germline V gives CDR1 MDHEN, CDR2 SYDVKM. The CDR3 covers 18 residues. V gave up 6 bases and J gave up 4 bases; unmatched junction bases: 14. Here the CDR3 DNA reads TGTGCCAGCAGCCCTCGACTAGCGGGAGTGCGTTCGGCAGATACGCAGTATTTT. This codes for CASSPRLAGVRSADTQYF.

The gene calls are TRBV5-1 and TRBJ1-4; D is undetermined. CDR1 and CDR2 (germline): SGHRS, YFSETQ. V was pared by 0 bases and J by 3 bases, with 12 bases between. The CDR3 has 16 residues. This CDR3 reads CASSLGSAMSNEKLFF. CDR3 in DNA: TGCGCCAGCAGCTTGGGGAGCGCAATGTCTAATGAAAAACTGTTTTTT.

There are a few counts of this clone. This chain connects TRBV2 to TRBJ1-5; 7 positions agree with TRBD1. The ends lost 7 bases at V and 0 bases at J; junction bases unmatched: 6. Germline lookup yields CDR1 SNHLY and CDR2 FYNNEI. There are 15 residues in the CDR3. CDR3 in DNA: TGTGCCAGCACCCGACAGGGTAATAGCAATCAGCCCCAGCATTTT. Amino acid sequence: CASTRQGNSNQPQHF.

The J gene is TRBJ2-5, the V gene TRBV3-1 (or the pseudogene TRBV3-2); 11 positions agree with TRBD2. There are 16 residues in the CDR3. Trimming at V came to 3 bases and at J to 4 bases, leaving 7 bases not matched to a gene. Germline CDR1 reads LGHDT; CDR2 reads YNNKEL (reference sequence). CDR3 sequence: CASSQARLAGTETQYF. Written as DNA, the CDR3 is TGTGCCAGCAGCCAGGCCAGACTAGCGGGAACAGAGACCCAGTACTTC.

The rearrangement uses TRBV2 and TRBJ1-6; 7 positions agree with TRBD1. The J segment lost 8 bases and the V segment lost 4 bases, leaving 5 bases of the junction unmatched. The germline CDR1 and CDR2 sequences are SNHLY and FYNNEI. The CDR3 is 14 amino acids. The CDR3 nucleotides read TGTGCCAGCAGTGGCTTGGGGACAGATTCACCCCTCCACTTT. Protein: CASSGLGTDSPLHF.

The rearrangement links TRBV27 to TRBJ2-1; TRBD2 agrees at 10 bases. The CDR3 spans 16 residues. With 0 bases clipped from V and 2 bases from J, the junction kept 1 base outside the gene matches. Per germline, CDR1 MNHEY and CDR2 SMNVEV (reference sequence). The CDR3 bases are TGTGCCAGCAGTTTATCAGGGACTAGCGCCTACAATGAGCAGTTCTTC. It encodes CASSLSGTSAYNEQFF.

This clone was seen once. The rearrangement joins TRBV7-8 to TRBJ2-1, with D possibly TRBD2 on 7 matching bases. Trimming removed 5 bases from V and 0 bases from J, with 14 bases in between. There are 16 residues in the CDR3. In germline, CDR1 is SGHVS, CDR2 FQNEAQ. CDR3 amino acids: CASSRTRGSSYNEQFF. In nucleotides, the CDR3 is TGTGCCAGCAGCAGGACTAGGGGGAGCTCCTACAATGAGCAGTTCTTC. The full variable domain, rest sourced from reference TRBV7-8 and TRBJ2-1, is GAGVSQSPRYKVAKRGQDVALRCDPISGHVSLFWYQQALGQGPEFLTYFQNEAQLDKSGLPSDRFFAERPEGSVSTLKIQRTQQEDSAVYLCASSRTRGSSYNEQFFGPGTRLTVL.

This chain connects TRBV5-1 to TRBJ1-2, with D possibly TRBD1 on 5 matching bases. The V end lost 0 bases, the J end lost 2 bases, and 17 bases lay between the germline ends. The CDR3 loop spans 17 amino acids. Per germline, CDR1 SGHRS and CDR2 YFSETQ. CDR3 sequence: CASSLGGQRGGNYGYTF. CDR3 nucleotides: TGCGCCAGCAGCTTGGGAGGACAACGGGGAGGAAACTATGGCTACACCTTC.

The gene calls are TRBV6-2 or TRBV6-3 and TRBJ1-1, with D possibly being TRBD1 (5 bases). The V end lost 2 bases, the J end lost 0 bases, and 7 bases lay between the germline ends. The CDR3 has 14 amino acids. Germline V gives CDR1 MNHEY, CDR2 SVGEGT. In nucleotides, the CDR3 is TGTGCCAGCAGTTACGGGGCCATGAACACTGAAGCTTTCTTT. Translating gives CASSYGAMNTEAFF.

This clone was picked up a small number of times. The rearrangement links TRBV24-1 to TRBJ1-4; 8 nucleotides line up with TRBD1. The germline V gene has CDR1 KGHDR and CDR2 SFDVKD. CDR3 length: 15 amino acids. V shed 7 bases, J shed 6 bases, and the junction held 9 bases outside the gene matches. The CDR3: CATSDVQGVHEKLFF. The CDR3 DNA is TGTGCCACCAGCGACGTACAGGGGGTCCATGAAAAACTGTTTTTT.